One and the same sample provided the 32 T cell receptor beta chains below, sequenced in a study of OX40 agonist ivuxolimab in advanced cancers. The library was generated by the immunoSEQ multiplex PCR assay. TCRdb re-hosts the immuneACCESS table, in-frame sequences only. Its copies lack some clones; in the studies checked, an unresolved V gene accounts for under half of them, and the cause for the rest is not known. The sample has roughly 90,000 clones on record, approximately 89% of them singletons. 0.2% to 0.25% of the sample comes from the top ten. Source: CD4+ or CD8+ T cells sorted from blood, taken in a trial of the OX40 agonist ivuxolimab. These receptors came from an adult with an advanced solid tumor such as melanoma, head and neck, liver or kidney cancer.

The CDR3 loop reads CAWRTGGREQFF. CDR3 nucleotides: TGTGCCTGGCGAACGGGCGGGAGGGAGCAGTTCTTC. The genes are TRBV30 and TRBJ2-1, with TRBD2 matching 8 bases. Germline loops: CDR1 GTSNPN, CDR2 SVGIG (reference sequence). The CDR3 spans 12 residues. J gave up 10 bases and V 5 bases, and 7 bases lay outside the gene matches. The full variable domain, with the rest looked up from reference TRBV30 and TRBJ2-1, is SQTIHQWPATLVQPVGSPLSLECTVEGTSNPNLYWYRQAAGRGLQLLFYSVGIGQISSEVPQNLSASRPQDRQFILSSKKLLLSDSGFYLCAWRTGGREQFFGPGTRLTVL.

V is TRBV5-1 and J is TRBJ2-5; D may match TRBD1 or TRBD2 (5 bases each). This CDR3 comprises 16 residues. CDR1 and CDR2 (germline): SGHRS, YFSETQ. V lost 4 bases to trimming and J lost 2 bases, with 18 bases between them. CDR3 amino acids: CASSEQADRLQETQYF. In DNA, the CDR3 is TGCGCCAGCAGCGAACAGGCAGACAGACTACAAGAGACCCAGTACTTC. The variable domain in full, with the rest retrieved from reference TRBV5-1 and TRBJ2-5, is KAGVTQTPRYLIKTRGQQVTLSCSPISGHRSVSWYQQTPGQGLQFLFEYFSETQRNKGNFPGRFSGRQFSNSRSEMNVSTLELGDSALYLCASSEQADRLQETQYFGPGTRLLVL.

The V and J genes are TRBV7-3 and TRBJ2-2; D may be TRBD2 (6 bases). This CDR3 has 16 amino acids. V lost 8 bases to trimming and J lost 13 bases, with 29 bases between them. Per germline, CDR1 SGHTA and CDR2 FQGTGA. This CDR3 reads CASSLDEWGRRGRLFF. The CDR3 region has the DNA TGTGCCAGCTCTCTTGATGAGTGGGGCAGGAGGGGAAGGCTGTTTTTT.

The chain has TRBV6-9 and TRBJ1-5; D unresolved. CDR1 and CDR2 (germline): MNHGY, SVAAGI. V lost 6 bases and J 3 bases, leaving 15 bases between the germline ends. The CDR3 totals 15 residues. The CDR3 here is CASSLDGRNNQPQHF. CDR3 in DNA: TGTGCCAGCAGCCTTGACGGCCGGAACAATCAGCCCCAGCATTTT.

This chain connects TRBV7-2 to TRBJ2-5; TRBD1 aligns across 7 bases. With V trimmed by 5 bases and J by 4 bases, 4 bases remained unmatched. Germline CDR1 and CDR2: SGHTA and FQGNSA. The CDR3 is 13 amino acids. The CDR3 protein is CASSPWDRETQYF. The CDR3 region has the DNA TGTGCCAGCAGCCCCTGGGACAGAGAGACCCAGTACTTC.

The chain joins TRBV21-1 to TRBJ2-7; the D call in the table, TRBD1, was not verified against the DNA. TRBV21-1 is listed as a pseudogene. CDR3 length equals 16 residues. The CDR3 sequence is CASSKGTGPAGYEQYV. Here the CDR3 DNA reads TGTGCCAGCAGCAAAGGGACAGGGCCCGCGGGGTACGAGCAGTACGTC.

This rearrangement joins TRBV18 to TRBJ2-7; D remains ambiguous. There are 14 residues in the CDR3. Trimming removed 2 bases from V and 2 bases from J, with 10 bases in between. Germline assignment: CDR1 KGHSH and CDR2 LQKENI. The CDR3 region is CASSPAWAPYEQYF. The CDR3, as DNA: TGTGCCAGCTCACCAGCTTGGGCCCCCTACGAGCAGTACTTC.

J is TRBJ1-1 and V is TRBV2, with D unclear. This CDR3 is 13 amino acids long. Germline CDR1 SNHLY, CDR2 FYNNEI. V was clipped by 3 bases and J by 4 bases, with 9 bases between them. The CDR3 sequence is CASSDPRPTEAFF. The CDR3 DNA follows: TGTGCCAGCAGTGACCCCCGGCCCACTGAAGCTTTCTTT.

The J gene is TRBJ2-1, the V gene TRBV19; 10 positions agree with TRBD2. Germline V gene data show CDR1 as LNHDA and CDR2 as SQIVND (reference sequence). CDR3 length: 17 residues. V shed 7 bases, J shed 7 bases, and the junction held 16 bases outside the gene matches. The CDR3 region is CASKRDSIAGGRNEQFF. The DNA for the CDR3 is TGTGCCAGTAAAAGGGACAGCATAGCGGGAGGAAGGAATGAGCAGTTCTTC.

This chain connects TRBV20-1 to TRBJ2-1; D not certain. V was trimmed by 0 bases and J by 9 bases, leaving 6 bases between them. The CDR3 is 11 amino acids. CDR1 and CDR2 from the germline V gene are DFQATT and SNEGSKA (reference sequence). In nucleotides, the CDR3 is TGCAGTGCTAGAGATGAAGGTGAGCAGTTCTTC. Amino acids: CSARDEGEQFF.

The chain carries TRBV5-4 and TRBJ2-5; no clear D gene. The V end lost 0 bases, the J end lost 0 bases, and 6 bases lay between the germline ends. Germline V lookup: CDR1 SGHNT, CDR2 YYREEE (reference sequence). This CDR3 spans 14 amino acids. The CDR3 is CASSLAGNQETQYF. The DNA of the CDR3 is TGTGCCAGCAGCTTGGCTGGCAACCAAGAGACCCAGTACTTC. Full variable domain (remainder filled in from reference TRBV5-4 and TRBJ2-5): ETGVTQSPTHLIKTRGQQVTLRCSSQSGHNTVSWYQQALGQGPQFIFQYYREEENGRGNFPPRFSGLQFPNYSSELNVNALELDDSALYLCASSLAGNQETQYFGPGTRLLVL.

The V and J genes are TRBV7-9 and TRBJ2-3, with D hard to call. The germline gives CDR1 SEHNR, CDR2 FQNEAQ (reference sequence). V was shortened by 5 bases and J by 8 bases, with 17 bases between the two germline ends. The length of the CDR3 is 14 residues. CDR3 in amino acids: CASSVGPPSSTQYF. CDR3 DNA sequence: TGTGCCAGCAGCGTCGGACCTCCTTCGAGTACGCAGTATTTT.

The CDR3 bases are TGTGCCAGCAGTGACAAACCCGAAGCTTTCTTT. Its protein is CASSDKPEAFF. This chain links TRBV2 with TRBJ1-1; D call uncertain. Germline loops: CDR1 SNHLY, CDR2 FYNNEI. Trimming removed 3 bases from V and 8 bases from J, with 7 bases in between. The CDR3 spans 11 residues.

This clone occurred a few times. This chain uses TRBV7-3 with TRBJ2-7; D unresolved. The V end lost 3 bases, the J end lost 5 bases, and 2 bases lay between the germline ends. CDR3 length equals 10 residues. Per germline, CDR1 SGHTA and CDR2 FQGTGA. In DNA, the CDR3 is TGTGCCAGCAGCTTCCACGAGCAGTACTTC. This gives the protein CASSFHEQYF.

The chain couples TRBV6-5 to TRBJ1-2, with a possible D match to TRBD1 (5 bases). The CDR3 is 13 residues long. Trimming removed 5 bases at V and 7 bases at J, with 14 bases between. The germline V gene encodes CDR1 MNHEY and CDR2 SVGAGI. CDR3 region: CASSPGSAGGYTF. CDR3 sequence (DNA): TGTGCCAGCAGTCCAGGGTCGGCGGGTGGCTACACCTTC.

This chain joins TRBV9 and TRBJ2-7; 7 bases match TRBD2. The CDR3 is 16 residues long. V lost 0 bases to trimming and J lost 7 bases; unmatched junction nucleotides: 13. CDR1 and CDR2 from the germline V gene are SGDLS and YYNGEE. The CDR3 loop reads CASSVDSGTTAREQYF. In DNA form, the CDR3 reads TGTGCCAGCAGCGTAGATTCCGGGACTACGGCCCGGGAGCAGTACTTC.

The CDR3 sequence: CASSFGTGGTNTEAFF. The CDR3 bases are TGTGCCAGCAGTTTCGGGACAGGGGGAACGAACACTGAAGCTTTCTTT. This sequence joins TRBV6-5 and TRBJ1-1; 11 bases line up with TRBD1. Germline CDR1 MNHEY, CDR2 SVGAGI. The CDR3 spans 16 residues. Trimming cost V 4 bases and J 1 base; bases outside gene matches: 5.

This clone has just one count. The genes are TRBV5-6 and TRBJ1-4; TRBD1 is a possible D gene (5 bases). Germline CDR1 and CDR2: SGHDT and YYEEEE. The CDR3 has 13 amino acids. Trimming shortened V by 3 bases and J by 8 bases, and 11 bases separated the two germline ends. The CDR3 here is CASSWGPEEKLFF. DNA for the CDR3: TGTGCCAGCAGCTGGGGACCCGAAGAAAAACTGTTTTTT.

The DNA for the CDR3 is TGTGCCAGCAGCCGACAGGCCAGCACAGATACGCAGTATTTT. It encodes CASSRQASTDTQYF. This chain joins TRBV7-9 and TRBJ2-3, with a tentative D call TRBD1 (6 bases). The CDR3 is 14 amino acids. V was pared by 5 bases and J by 0 bases, with 9 bases between. From germline, CDR1 is SEHNR and CDR2 FQNEAQ (reference sequence).

The rearrangement links TRBV27 to TRBJ1-2; D is ambiguous. V was shortened by 3 bases and J by 3 bases, with 8 bases between the two germline ends. Germline CDR1 is MNHEY and CDR2 is SMNVEV (reference sequence). The CDR3 totals 13 residues. The CDR3 sequence: CASSFEGYYGYTF. The DNA of the CDR3 is TGTGCCAGCAGTTTCGAGGGATACTATGGCTACACCTTC.

This sequence joins TRBV15 and TRBJ2-7, with 8 positions matching TRBD1. Germline CDR1 LNHNV, CDR2 YYDKDF (reference sequence). Unmatched junction bases numbered 2, after V lost 3 bases and J lost 1 base. There are 14 residues in the CDR3. CDR3 sequence: CATSRDRESYEQYV. For the CDR3, the DNA is TGTGCCACCAGCAGGGACAGGGAATCCTACGAGCAGTACGTC.

The chain's CDR3 is CASSLGTSGGPRNEQFF. Here the CDR3 DNA reads TGTGCCAGCAGCCTCGGGACTAGCGGGGGGCCTCGGAATGAGCAGTTCTTC. This sequence joins TRBV7-9 and TRBJ2-1, with 15 bases lining up with TRBD2. V shed 5 bases, J shed 7 bases, and the junction held 9 bases outside the gene matches. Germline V gene data show CDR1 as SEHNR and CDR2 as FQNEAQ (reference sequence). The CDR3 sequence is 17 residues long.

The chain combines TRBV7-9 with TRBJ2-2; 12 positions match TRBD1. Germline V gives CDR1 SEHNR, CDR2 FQNEAQ (reference sequence). V dropped 5 bases and J dropped 6; count of bases not matched to a gene: 4. This CDR3 is 15 amino acids long. The CDR3 sequence: CASSLGTGGPGELFF. CDR3 coding DNA: TGTGCCAGCAGCCTCGGGACAGGGGGCCCCGGGGAGCTGTTTTTT.

This clone has more than one count but fewer than ten. A read error may account for a junction end that differs from germline. The chain is built from TRBV7-7 and TRBJ2-2; 10 nucleotides line up with TRBD1. CDR3 length: 18 residues. Per germline, CDR1 SSHAT and CDR2 FNYEAQ (reference sequence). The CDR3, as DNA: TGTGCTAGCAGCTTAGAGGAGCGGGACAGGGGATACACCGGGGAGCTGTTTTTT. Encoded protein: CASSLEERDRGYTGELFF.

The rearrangement uses TRBV28 and TRBJ1-2, with D perhaps matching TRBD1 (5 bases). The CDR3 is made up of 12 amino acids. V dropped 1 base and J dropped 5 bases, with 5 bases sitting between them. Germline lookup yields CDR1 MDHEN and CDR2 SYDVKM. Here the CDR3 DNA reads TGTGCCAGCAGTTTATCAGGGTATGGCTACACCTTC. The encoded protein is CASSLSGYGYTF.

The V and J genes are TRBV5-1 and TRBJ2-1, with D possibly being TRBD2 (6 bases). Germline loops: CDR1 SGHRS, CDR2 YFSETQ. The CDR3 loop spans 16 amino acids. Trimming left V 4 bases short and J 0 bases short, with 14 bases between. CDR3 bases: TGCGCCAGCAGCCCCTACCCAGCGGGCTCCTACAATGAGCAGTTCTTC. Its protein is CASSPYPAGSYNEQFF.

The chain carries TRBV2 and TRBJ2-7, with D maybe TRBD2 (6 bases). The CDR3 totals 14 residues. Germline CDR1 is SNHLY and CDR2 is FYNNEI. V was cut by 4 bases and J by 2 bases, with 12 bases left in between. In nucleotides, the CDR3 is TGTGCCAGCAGTGGCGGGGAAAGCCCCTACGAGCAGTACTTC. Protein: CASSGGESPYEQYF. Full variable domain (remainder filled in from reference TRBV2 and TRBJ2-7): EPEVTQTPSHQVTQMGQEVILRCVPISNHLYFYWYRQILGQKVEFLVSFYNNEISEKSEIFDDQFSVERPDGSNFTLKIRSTKLEDSAMYFCASSGGESPYEQYFGPGTRLTVT.

V and J are TRBV19 and TRBJ1-1; D is perhaps TRBD1 (5 bases). The CDR3 contains 15 residues. Germline V gives CDR1 LNHDA, CDR2 SQIVND (reference sequence). V was shortened by 9 bases and J by 4 bases, with 21 bases between the two germline ends. The CDR3 DNA reads as TGTGCCAGCCACCCCTTAAGCCGGGGCTCCACTGAAGCTTTCTTT. It translates to CASHPLSRGSTEAFF.

The genes are TRBV10-3 and TRBJ1-5; D uncertain. Germline loops: CDR1 ENHRY, CDR2 SYGVKD. The CDR3 consists of 14 residues. Trimming left V 8 bases short and J 1 base short, with 12 bases between. CDR3 sequence (DNA): TGTGCCATCGCTGCGGGAGGGAGCAATCAGCCCCAGCATTTT. The encoded protein is CAIAAGGSNQPQHF.

The chain joins TRBV6-7 to TRBJ2-1; D is uncertain. TRBV6-7 is an open reading frame whose function is uncertain. The CDR3 is 11 residues long. Trimming cost V 1 base and J 15 bases, with 10 bases left between them. The CDR3 coding sequence is TGTGCCAGCAGTTACTTCGGACCCCCGTTCTTC. Protein sequence: CASSYFGPPFF.

The CDR3 nucleotides are TGTGCCAGCAGCTTATCCGGGATGCTCTATGGCTACACCTTC. Encoded protein: CASSLSGMLYGYTF. This sequence joins TRBV7-9 and TRBJ1-2; D unclear. The CDR3 totals 14 residues. In germline, CDR1 is SEHNR, CDR2 FQNEAQ (reference sequence). V lost 2 bases and J lost 4, with 11 bases in between. Together with reference TRBV7-9 and TRBJ1-2, the CDR3 gives the full variable domain: DTGVSQNPRHKITKRGQNVTFRCDPISEHNRLYWYRQTLGQGPEFLTYFQNEAQLEKSRLLSDRFSAERPKGSFSTLEIQRTEQGDSAMYLCASSLSGMLYGYTFGSGTRLTVV.

On this clone: Germline is not matched at one junction end, which may reflect a read error. V is TRBV7-7 and J is TRBJ2-3, with D possibly called TRBD1 or TRBD2 (6 bases each). Germline V lookup: CDR1 SSHAT, CDR2 FNYEAQ (reference sequence). The CDR3 sequence is 13 residues long. The CDR3 is CASSSGGADTQYF. CDR3 in DNA: TGTGCTAGCAGCTCCGGGGGCGCAGATACGCAGTATTTT.